The following is a T cell receptor (beta chain) sequence with its context. Clones were sequenced by immunoSEQ multiplex PCR, and TCRdb holds only the in-frame ones, with some missing. The table has approximately 280,000 clones, approximately 90% seen once. The CDR3 extends over 11 amino acids. V dropped 6 bases and J dropped 10 bases, with 10 bases sitting between them. This specimen belongs to a study of blood T cell repertoires in COVID-19. The sequenced sample consisted of peripheral blood. This chain joins TRBV12-3 or TRBV12-4 and TRBJ2-1, with no clear D. This clonotype was obtained from a man aged 35-49 years with acute or convalescent COVID-19. The CDR3 DNA reads TGTGCCAGCAGGGGTACCGGGGAGCAGTTCTTC. It encodes CASRGTGEQFF.